A single sample gave rise to the 16 T cell receptor beta chains below, sequenced in a study of spatial heterogeneity in lung cancer. The time point was: sample taken at primary tumor resection. Frozen PBMC, nontumor lung or tumor provided whole RNA, which was sequenced unsorted. Via MiXCR, TCRdb re-called the 5' RACE reads, giving one row per CDR3 protein. In the table there are roughly 16,000 distinct CDR3 sequences, around a fifth of which are singletons. The sample consisted of PBMCs, taken at surgery. These receptors came from a female donor with early-stage non-small cell lung cancer.

This clonotype is medium-sized in the sample. V is TRBV20-1 and J is TRBJ2-3; 14 bases map to TRBD2. J gave up 2 bases and V 3 bases, and 22 bases lay outside the gene matches. The length of the CDR3 is 22 residues. Germline values: CDR1 DFQATT, CDR2 SNEGSKA (reference sequence). The CDR3 loop reads CSASVMAGTGRLAGGLTDTQYF. CDR3 bases: TGCAGTGCTAGCGTTATGGCCGGGACAGGGCGACTAGCGGGAGGGCTCACAGATACGCAGTATTTT.

This clonotype was recorded a few times. CDR3 residues: CASSLVTGTGTGYTF. CDR3 sequence (DNA): TGTGCCAGCAGCTTGGTTACCGGGACAGGGACCGGCTACACCTTC. This chain connects TRBV5-4 to TRBJ1-2; 9 nucleotides match TRBD1. Germline trimming cut 0 bases from V and 8 bases from J; bases unmatched to any gene: 8. This CDR3 region has 15 residues. From germline, CDR1 is SGHNT and CDR2 YYREEE (reference sequence).

This clonotype has at least ten counts. The chain combines TRBV5-1 with TRBJ2-5; TRBD1 or TRBD2 may be the D gene (6 bases each). CDR3 length: 14 residues. Trimming left V 4 bases short and J 2 bases short, with 12 bases between. Per the germline V gene, CDR1 is SGHRS and CDR2 is YFSETQ. Here the CDR3 DNA reads TGCGCCAGCAGCAGGAGGGGGGCTCAAGAGACCCAGTACTTC. Protein product: CASSRRGAQETQYF.

The sample holds many counts of this clonotype. This sequence joins TRBV3-1 and TRBJ2-1, with a tentative D call TRBD2 (6 bases). The CDR3 has 14 amino acids. Per the germline V gene, CDR1 is LGHDT and CDR2 is YNNKEL (reference sequence). Trimming took off 4 bases at V and 4 bases at J, with 11 bases between the two ends. The CDR3 coding sequence is TGTGCCAGCAGCCCCTTAGCGGATTACAATGAGCAGTTCTTC. It yields the protein CASSPLADYNEQFF.

The rearrangement uses TRBV18 and TRBJ1-6, with D unclear. This CDR3 is 16 amino acids long. The V end lost 3 bases, the J end lost 7 bases, and 16 bases lay between the germline ends. Germline V gives CDR1 KGHSH, CDR2 LQKENI. The CDR3 reads CASSPGGIMGNSPLHF. CDR3 sequence (DNA): TGTGCCAGCTCACCTGGTGGAATTATGGGCAATTCACCCCTCCACTTT.

A remark on this clonotype: A much larger clonotype is one base distant, so this may be a read error. The rearrangement uses TRBV11-2 and TRBJ2-7; D unclear. The length of the CDR3 is 14 residues. V lost 1 base and J lost 8, with 15 bases in between. Germline V gene lookup returns CDR1 SGHAT and CDR2 FQNNGV. This chain's CDR3 is CASSLAFVRGQQYF. Written as DNA, the CDR3 is TGTGCCAGCAGCTTAGCTTTCGTCCGAGGACAGCAGTACTTC. Combining the CDR3 with reference TRBV11-2 and TRBJ2-7 gives the whole variable domain EAGVAQSPRYKIIEKRQSVAFWCNPISGHATLYWYQQILGQGPKLLIQFQNNGVVDDSQLPKDRFSAERLKGVDSTLKIQPAKLEDSAVYLCASSLAFVRGQQYFGPGTRLTVT.

This clonotype was detected ten times or more. This chain uses TRBV9 with TRBJ1-6; no clear D. V was clipped by 0 bases and J by 7 bases, with 14 bases between them. The CDR3 has 16 residues. In germline, CDR1 is SGDLS, CDR2 YYNGEE. CDR3 DNA: TGTGCCAGCAGCGTAGGGCCGGGATCGGGCAATTCACCCCTCCACTTT. Residues: CASSVGPGSGNSPLHF.

This clonotype occurred many times. CDR3 in DNA: TGTGCCAGCAGCTACCCCAGGGCCAGTCAGCCCCAGCATTTT. Translating gives CASSYPRASQPQHF. The chain is built from TRBV28 and TRBJ1-5; D is perhaps TRBD1 (5 bases). Trimming took off 6 bases at V and 6 bases at J, with 15 bases between the two ends. CDR3 size: 14 residues. Germline V CDR1 and CDR2: MDHEN, SYDVKM.

This clonotype was recorded many times. The chain carries TRBV6-2 or TRBV6-3 and TRBJ2-3; 9 bases are shared with TRBD2. Germline V CDR1 and CDR2: MNHEY, SVGEGT. The CDR3 has 17 amino acids. V trimming: 6 bases; J trimming: 2 bases; junction bases outside the gene matches: 12. CDR3 amino acids: CASRKTGGGGATDTQYF. Written as DNA, the CDR3 is TGTGCCAGCAGAAAAACCGGAGGCGGGGGGGCCACAGATACGCAGTATTTT.

The chain carries TRBV4-2 and TRBJ2-3, with 11 bases matching TRBD2. The CDR3 length is 16 residues. Germline CDR1 LGHNA, CDR2 YNFKEQ. J lost 8 bases, V lost 4 bases, and 11 bases had no gene match. The CDR3 loop reads CASSLPGTSGAGTQYF. Here the CDR3 DNA reads TGTGCCAGCAGCCTCCCCGGGACTAGCGGCGCCGGTACGCAGTATTTT.

The sample holds many counts of this clonotype. V gene TRBV28 combines with J gene TRBJ1-4, with D perhaps TRBD1 (5 bases). Per germline, CDR1 MDHEN and CDR2 SYDVKM. This CDR3 comprises 16 residues. The V end was cut by 5 bases, the J end by 0 bases, with 13 bases between. CDR3: CASSHRDLATNEKLFF. Written as DNA, the CDR3 is TGTGCCAGCAGTCACCGGGACCTTGCAACTAATGAAAAACTGTTTTTT.

This clonotype was observed at least ten times. V is TRBV5-1 and J is TRBJ1-3; D is ambiguous. The V gene's germline CDR1 is SGHRS and CDR2 YFSETQ. This CDR3 region has 18 residues. V dropped 0 bases and J dropped 0 bases, with 16 bases sitting between them. This chain's CDR3 is CASSLGREGTRSGNTIYF. The CDR3 nucleotides read TGCGCCAGCAGCTTGGGGCGTGAGGGAACCCGCTCTGGAAACACCATATATTTT.

This clonotype was counted at least ten times. The chain recombines TRBV7-2 with TRBJ1-4; D is perhaps TRBD1 (5 bases). V was cut by 1 base and J by 3 bases, with 12 bases left in between. The CDR3 runs to 16 residues. In germline, CDR1 is SGHTA, CDR2 FQGNSA. CDR3 nucleotides: TGTGCCAGCAGCTTAGGAAGGGGTCGGTCTAATGAAAAACTGTTTTTT. As protein: CASSLGRGRSNEKLFF.

At least ten counts were recorded for this clonotype. The chain joins TRBV7-9 to TRBJ2-1; D is unresolved. The V gene's germline CDR1 is SEHNR and CDR2 FQNEAQ (reference sequence). V lost 5 bases and J 0 bases, leaving 5 bases between the germline ends. The CDR3 sequence is 13 residues long. CDR3 loop: CASSPGSYNEQFF. CDR3 coding DNA: TGTGCCAGCAGCCCGGGCTCCTACAATGAGCAGTTCTTC.

This clonotype was counted ten times or more. The chain links TRBV7-2 to TRBJ1-5; D is unresolved. This CDR3 comprises 15 residues. Trimming shortened V by 6 bases and J by 0 bases, and 12 bases separated the two germline ends. The V gene's germline CDR1 is SGHTA and CDR2 FQGNSA. The CDR3 loop is CASRATDYSNQPQHF. The CDR3 DNA reads TGTGCCAGCAGGGCGACTGACTATAGCAATCAGCCCCAGCATTTT.

This clonotype was seen at least ten times. The chain employs TRBV18 and TRBJ2-7; tentatively, D is TRBD1 (6 bases). The CDR3 covers 14 residues. The V end lost 6 bases, the J end lost 3 bases, and 15 bases lay between the germline ends. CDR1 and CDR2 (germline): KGHSH, LQKENI. In DNA, the CDR3 is TGTGCCAGCTCCCCTACCGGGACAAACTACGAGCAGTACTTC. This encodes CASSPTGTNYEQYF.